This T cell receptor (beta chain) was profiled in a study of T cell repertoires in cytomegalovirus infection. At the level of the study: Matching HLA type and CMV infection were both indicated by public TCR beta signatures. Points from the study as a whole: It was HLA-C-restricted CMV-specific TCR beta clonotypes that dominated the response ex vivo.

A word on this clonotype: The antigen remains undetermined.

TCRdb recomputed calls from the reads with MiXCR, one row per CDR3 protein. The sample carries 200,000 to 250,000 distinct CDR3 sequences, around 6.4% recorded once. This CDR3 comprises 13 residues. V gave up 1 base and J gave up 7 bases, with 10 bases separating them. The germline V gene has CDR1 SEHNR and CDR2 FQNEAQ (reference sequence). The sample was PBMCs. This sequence originates from a human donor in good health (CMV status not recorded). Some clones in this sample may be carry-over from other donors' samples. V gene TRBV7-9 combines with J gene TRBJ1-1, with D possibly being TRBD1 (6 bases). The CDR3 protein is CASSLGTDLEAFF. The DNA for the CDR3 is TGTGCCAGCAGCTTAGGGACAGATCTTGAAGCTTTCTTT.